This paragraph covers one TCR beta chain sequence. The CDR3 sequence is 13 residues long. Germline V lookup: CDR1 SEHNR, CDR2 FQNEAQ (reference sequence). The V and J ends lost 0 bases and 5 bases respectively, with 7 bases between them. In the original workflow: Reference gene primers were amplified, and this amplification served to estimate nucleated cell counts. Some clones are missing from TCRdb's copy, which holds only in-frame ones; the method was immunoSEQ multiplex PCR. The V and J calls and clone size were taken over from that table, and D and trimming were inferred from the DNA. This table has more than 95,000 clones, approximately 90% appearing once. Seattle researchers signed up patients amid active infection and tracked them longitudinally. The sample is drawn from a study of blood T cell repertoires in COVID-19. Looking at the study overall: Whether acute or convalescent, the COVID-19 samples came from the United States, Italy and Spain. PBMCs, B-cell-depleted T cells, or T cells were the source of the cDNA or gDNA that made up the material.

The J gene is TRBJ2-5, the V gene TRBV7-9; possible D gene TRBD2, 5 bases. The receptor's source is a man in his fifties or sixties with COVID-19, enrolled during active disease. Sequenced material: peripheral blood. CDR3 DNA: TGTGCCAGCAGCTTAGCGGACTCCGAGACCCAGTACTTC. Protein: CASSLADSETQYF.